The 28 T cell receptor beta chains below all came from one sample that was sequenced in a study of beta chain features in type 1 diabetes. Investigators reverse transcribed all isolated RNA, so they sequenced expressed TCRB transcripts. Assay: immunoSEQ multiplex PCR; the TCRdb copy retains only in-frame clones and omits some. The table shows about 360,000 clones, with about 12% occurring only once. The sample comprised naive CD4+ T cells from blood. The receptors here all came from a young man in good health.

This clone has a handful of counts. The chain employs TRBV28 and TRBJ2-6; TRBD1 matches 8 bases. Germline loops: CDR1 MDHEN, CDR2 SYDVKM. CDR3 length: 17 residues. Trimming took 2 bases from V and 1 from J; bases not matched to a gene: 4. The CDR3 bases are TGTGCCAGCAGTTTAGAGCAGGGGGCATCTGGGGCCAACGTCCTGACTTTC. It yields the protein CASSLEQGASGANVLTF.

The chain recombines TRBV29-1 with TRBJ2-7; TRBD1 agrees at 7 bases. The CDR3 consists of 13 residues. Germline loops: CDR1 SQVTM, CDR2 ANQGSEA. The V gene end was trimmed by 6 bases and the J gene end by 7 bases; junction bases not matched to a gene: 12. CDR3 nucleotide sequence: TGCAGCGTGGATCCCGACAGGGTGGGGGAGCAGTACTTC. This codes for CSVDPDRVGEQYF.

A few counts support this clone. CDR3 region: CASSQGGVGGLETQYF. The CDR3 DNA reads as TGTGCCAGCAGCCAAGGAGGAGTGGGAGGCTTGGAGACCCAGTACTTC. The chain is built from TRBV4-2 and TRBJ2-5, with D maybe TRBD2 (6 bases). Per the germline V gene, CDR1 is LGHNA and CDR2 is YNFKEQ. The V end lost 1 base, the J end lost 5 bases, and 17 bases lay between the germline ends. CDR3 length: 16 residues.

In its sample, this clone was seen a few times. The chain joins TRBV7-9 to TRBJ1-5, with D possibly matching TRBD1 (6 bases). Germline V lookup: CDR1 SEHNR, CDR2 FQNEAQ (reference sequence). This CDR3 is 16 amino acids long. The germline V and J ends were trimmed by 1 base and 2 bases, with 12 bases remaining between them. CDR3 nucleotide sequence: TGTGCCAGCAGCTTAGTAGGGGGAATCGGCAATCAGCCCCAGCATTTT. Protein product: CASSLVGGIGNQPQHF.

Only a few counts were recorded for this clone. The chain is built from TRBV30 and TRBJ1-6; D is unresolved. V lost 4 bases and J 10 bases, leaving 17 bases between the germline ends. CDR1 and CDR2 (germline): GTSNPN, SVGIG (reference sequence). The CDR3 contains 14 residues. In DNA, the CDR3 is TGTGCCTGGACCGCCCGAGGGCTTTGGTCACCCCTCCACTTT. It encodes CAWTARGLWSPLHF.

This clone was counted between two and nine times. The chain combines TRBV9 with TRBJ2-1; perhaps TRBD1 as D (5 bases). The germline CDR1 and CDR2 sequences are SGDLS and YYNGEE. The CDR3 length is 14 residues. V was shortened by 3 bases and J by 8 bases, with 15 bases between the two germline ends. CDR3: CASSGTPGRDEQFF. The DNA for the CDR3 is TGTGCCAGCAGCGGCACCCCAGGGCGCGATGAGCAGTTCTTC.

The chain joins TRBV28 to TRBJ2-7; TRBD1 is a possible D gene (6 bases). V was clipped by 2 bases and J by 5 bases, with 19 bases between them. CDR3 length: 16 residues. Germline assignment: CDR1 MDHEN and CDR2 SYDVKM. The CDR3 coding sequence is TGTGCCAGCAGTTTACTTACAGGGCGCCCTGAAGACGAGCAGTACTTC. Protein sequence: CASSLLTGRPEDEQYF. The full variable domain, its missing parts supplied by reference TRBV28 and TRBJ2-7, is DVKVTQSSRYLVKRTGEKVFLECVQDMDHENMFWYRQDPGLGLRLIYFSYDVKMKEKGDIPEGYSVSREKKERFSLILESASTNQTSMYLCASSLLTGRPEDEQYFGPGTRLTVT.

The CDR3 reads CASSLTAVQETQYF. CDR3 DNA: TGTGCCAGCAGCTTAACGGCGGTACAAGAGACCCAGTACTTC. The chain links TRBV7-3 to TRBJ2-5; no definite D call. Trimming removed 0 bases from V and 2 bases from J, with 7 bases in between. The CDR3 length is 14 residues. The germline V gene has CDR1 SGHTA and CDR2 FQGTGA. Together with reference TRBV7-3 and TRBJ2-5, the CDR3 gives the full variable domain: GAGVSQTPSNKVTEKGKYVELRCDPISGHTALYWYRQSLGQGPEFLIYFQGTGAADDSGLPNDRFFAVRPEGSVSTLKIQRTERGDSAVYLCASSLTAVQETQYFGPGTRLLVL.

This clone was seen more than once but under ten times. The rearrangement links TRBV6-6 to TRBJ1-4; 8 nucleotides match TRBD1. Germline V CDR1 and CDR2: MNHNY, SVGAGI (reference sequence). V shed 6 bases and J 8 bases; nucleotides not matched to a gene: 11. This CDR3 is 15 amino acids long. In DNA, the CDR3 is TGTGCCAGCAGGGCTGACAGGGGAGGGAAGGAAAAACTGTTTTTT. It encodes CASRADRGGKEKLFF.

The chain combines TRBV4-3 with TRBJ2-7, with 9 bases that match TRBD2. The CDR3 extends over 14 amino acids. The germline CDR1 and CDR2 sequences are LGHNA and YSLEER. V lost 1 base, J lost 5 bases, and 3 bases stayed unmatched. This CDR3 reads CASSQGLAAHEQYF. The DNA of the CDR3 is TGCGCCAGCAGCCAAGGACTAGCGGCCCACGAGCAGTACTTC.

The CDR3 sequence is CASSDQGYSGYTF. The CDR3 nucleotides are TGTGCCAGCAGTGATCAGGGGTACTCTGGCTACACCTTC. The chain employs TRBV6-4 and TRBJ1-2; tentatively, D is TRBD1 (6 bases). The length of the CDR3 is 13 residues. CDR1 is MRHNA and CDR2 is SNTAGT in the germline V gene. The V and J ends lost 3 bases and 7 bases respectively, with 12 bases between them.

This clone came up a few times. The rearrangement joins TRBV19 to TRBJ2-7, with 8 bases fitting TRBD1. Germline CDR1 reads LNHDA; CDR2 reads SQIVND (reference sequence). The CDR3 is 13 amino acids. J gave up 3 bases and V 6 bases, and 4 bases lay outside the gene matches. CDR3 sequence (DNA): TGTGCCAGTAGCAGGGACAGGTTCTACGAGCAGTACTTC. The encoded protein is CASSRDRFYEQYF.

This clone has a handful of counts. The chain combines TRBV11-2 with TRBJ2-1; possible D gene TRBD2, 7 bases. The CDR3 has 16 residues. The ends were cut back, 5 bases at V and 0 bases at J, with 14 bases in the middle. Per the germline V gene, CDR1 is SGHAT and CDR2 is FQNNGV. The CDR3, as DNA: TGTGCCAGCAGCAAAGAGGGGGGGAGCTCCTACAATGAGCAGTTCTTC. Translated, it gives CASSKEGGSSYNEQFF. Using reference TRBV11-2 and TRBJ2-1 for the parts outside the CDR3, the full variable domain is EAGVAQSPRYKIIEKRQSVAFWCNPISGHATLYWYQQILGQGPKLLIQFQNNGVVDDSQLPKDRFSAERLKGVDSTLKIQPAKLEDSAVYLCASSKEGGSSYNEQFFGPGTRLTVL.

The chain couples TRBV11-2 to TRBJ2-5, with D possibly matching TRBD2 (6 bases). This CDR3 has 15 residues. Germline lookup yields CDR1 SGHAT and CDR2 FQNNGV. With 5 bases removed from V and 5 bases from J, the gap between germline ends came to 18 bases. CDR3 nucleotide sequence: TGTGCCAGCAGCCTTCTGGGCCCGGGGGTGGAGACCCAGTACTTC. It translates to CASSLLGPGVETQYF.

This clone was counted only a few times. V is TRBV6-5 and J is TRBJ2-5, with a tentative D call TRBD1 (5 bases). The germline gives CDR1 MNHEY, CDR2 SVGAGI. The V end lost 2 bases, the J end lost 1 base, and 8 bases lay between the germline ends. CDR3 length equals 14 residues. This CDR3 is CASSYTDSQETQYF. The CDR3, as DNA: TGTGCCAGCAGTTACACTGACAGCCAAGAGACCCAGTACTTC.

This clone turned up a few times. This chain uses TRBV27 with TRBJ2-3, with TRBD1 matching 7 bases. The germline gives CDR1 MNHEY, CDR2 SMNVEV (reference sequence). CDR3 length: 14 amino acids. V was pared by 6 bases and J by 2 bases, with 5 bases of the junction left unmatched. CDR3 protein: CASSLDRATDTQYF. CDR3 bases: TGTGCCAGCAGCCTCGACAGGGCCACAGATACGCAGTATTTT.

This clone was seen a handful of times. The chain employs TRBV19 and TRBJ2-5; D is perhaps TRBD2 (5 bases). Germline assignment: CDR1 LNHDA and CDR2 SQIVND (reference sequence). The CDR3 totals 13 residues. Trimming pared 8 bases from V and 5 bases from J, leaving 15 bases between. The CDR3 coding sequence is TGTGCCAGTGCCGAGGGAACCTGGGAGACCCAGTACTTC. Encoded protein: CASAEGTWETQYF.

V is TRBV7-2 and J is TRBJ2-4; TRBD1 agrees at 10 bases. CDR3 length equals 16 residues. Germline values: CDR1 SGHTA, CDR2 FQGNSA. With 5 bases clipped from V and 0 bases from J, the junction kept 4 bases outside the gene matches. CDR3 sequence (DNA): TGTGCCAGCAGCGTAGGACAGGGGGTAGCCAAAAACATTCAGTACTTC. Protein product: CASSVGQGVAKNIQYF.

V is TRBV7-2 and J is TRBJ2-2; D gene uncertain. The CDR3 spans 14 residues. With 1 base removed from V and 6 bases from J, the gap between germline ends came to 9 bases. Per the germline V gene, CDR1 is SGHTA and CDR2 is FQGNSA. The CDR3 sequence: CASSLVSGSGELFF. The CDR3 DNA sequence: TGTGCCAGCAGCTTAGTATCCGGGTCCGGGGAGCTGTTTTTT.

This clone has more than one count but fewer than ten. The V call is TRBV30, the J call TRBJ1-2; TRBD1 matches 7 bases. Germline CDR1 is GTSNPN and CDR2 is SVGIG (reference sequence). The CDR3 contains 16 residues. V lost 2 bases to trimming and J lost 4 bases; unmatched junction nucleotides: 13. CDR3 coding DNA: TGTGCCTGGAGTCTGAGCCACAGGGGACGGGGCTATGGCTACACCTTC. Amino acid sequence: CAWSLSHRGRGYGYTF. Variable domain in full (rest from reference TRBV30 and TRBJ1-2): SQTIHQWPATLVQPVGSPLSLECTVEGTSNPNLYWYRQAAGRGLQLLFYSVGIGQISSEVPQNLSASRPQDRQFILSSKKLLLSDSGFYLCAWSLSHRGRGYGYTFGSGTRLTVV.

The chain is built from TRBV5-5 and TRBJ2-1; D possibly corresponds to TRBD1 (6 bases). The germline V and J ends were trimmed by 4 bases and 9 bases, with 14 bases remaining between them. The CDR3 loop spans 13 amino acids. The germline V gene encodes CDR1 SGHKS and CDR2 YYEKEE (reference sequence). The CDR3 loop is CASSRTEVFEQFF. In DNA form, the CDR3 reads TGTGCCAGCAGCAGGACAGAGGTGTTTGAGCAGTTCTTC.

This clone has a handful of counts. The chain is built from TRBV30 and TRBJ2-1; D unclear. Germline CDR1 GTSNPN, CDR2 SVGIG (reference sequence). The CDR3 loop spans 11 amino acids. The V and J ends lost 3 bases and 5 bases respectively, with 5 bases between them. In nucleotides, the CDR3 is TGTGCCTGGAGACAGCACAATGAGCAGTTCTTC. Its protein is CAWRQHNEQFF.

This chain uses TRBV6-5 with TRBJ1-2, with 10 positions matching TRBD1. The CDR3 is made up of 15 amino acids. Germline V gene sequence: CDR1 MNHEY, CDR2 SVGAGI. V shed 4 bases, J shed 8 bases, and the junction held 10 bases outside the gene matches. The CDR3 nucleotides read TGTGCCAGCAGTTTGCACGGGACAGGGGTTTCAGGCTACACCTTC. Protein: CASSLHGTGVSGYTF.

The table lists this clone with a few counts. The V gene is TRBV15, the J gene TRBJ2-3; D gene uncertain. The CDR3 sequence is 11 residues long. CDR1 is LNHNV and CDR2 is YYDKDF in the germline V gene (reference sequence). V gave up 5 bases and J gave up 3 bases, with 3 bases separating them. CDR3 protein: CATSLTDTQYF. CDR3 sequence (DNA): TGTGCCACCAGCCTGACAGATACGCAGTATTTT.

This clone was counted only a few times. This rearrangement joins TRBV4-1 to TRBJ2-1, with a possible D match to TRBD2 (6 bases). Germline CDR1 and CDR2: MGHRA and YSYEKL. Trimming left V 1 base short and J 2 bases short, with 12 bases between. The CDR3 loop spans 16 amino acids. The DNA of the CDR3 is TGCGCCAGCAGCCAAGTCTCGGGACTCACCTACAATGAGCAGTTCTTC. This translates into CASSQVSGLTYNEQFF.

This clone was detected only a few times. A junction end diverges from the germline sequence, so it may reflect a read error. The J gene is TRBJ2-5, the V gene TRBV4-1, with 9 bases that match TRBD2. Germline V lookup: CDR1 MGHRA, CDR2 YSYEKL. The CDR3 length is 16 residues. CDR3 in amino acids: CASSQSGRTVQETQYF. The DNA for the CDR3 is TGTGCCAGCAGCCAGAGCGGGAGGACGGTTCAAGAGACCCAGTACTTC.

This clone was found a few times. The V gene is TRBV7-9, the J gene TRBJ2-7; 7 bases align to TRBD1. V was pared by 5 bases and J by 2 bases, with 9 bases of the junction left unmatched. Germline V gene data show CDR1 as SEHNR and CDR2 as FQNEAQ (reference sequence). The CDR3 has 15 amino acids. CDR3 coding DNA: TGTGCCAGCAGCCTAATGAGAGGGGGCGCCTACGAGCAGTACTTC. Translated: CASSLMRGGAYEQYF.

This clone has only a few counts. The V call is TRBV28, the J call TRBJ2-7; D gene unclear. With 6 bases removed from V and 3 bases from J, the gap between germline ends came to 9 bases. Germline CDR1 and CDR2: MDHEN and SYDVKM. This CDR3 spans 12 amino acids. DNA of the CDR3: TGTGCCAGCAGCCCCCCGAGCTACGAGCAGTACTTC. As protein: CASSPPSYEQYF.